This is a list of T cell receptor beta chains from one sample in a study of cytomegalovirus exposure and HLA in healthy donors. TCRdb's table, derived via immunoSEQ multiplex PCR, lists solely in-frame clones and lacks some. The table has around 120,000 clones, about 83% seen once. Sequences were obtained from PBMCs. The receptors were gathered from a woman between 35 and 50 years old in good health and CMV-seropositive. The CDR3 runs from the conserved cysteine through the conserved F or W. The D gene is left open where the match is weak. Size values are once, few and many counts, or a class for expanded clones, and some rows have none.

d_call | cdr3_length | j_call | v_call | clone_size | cdr3_aa | cdr3_nt
TRBD1 | 16 | TRBJ2-7 | TRBV7-3 | NA | CASSPGPGQLLYEQYF | TGTGCCAGCAGCCCAGGTCCGGGACAGCTACTTTACGAGCAGTACTTC
TRBD2 | 15 | TRBJ2-5 | TRBV9 | NA | CASSVGLAGGETQYF | TGTGCCAGCAGTGTGGGACTAGCGGGGGGAGAGACCCAGTACTTC
NA | 14 | TRBJ1-4 | TRBV7-2 | NA | CASSPWGSNEKLFF | TGTGCCAGCAGCCCCTGGGGCAGTAATGAAAAACTGTTTTTT
TRBD2 | 17 | TRBJ2-1 | TRBV7-2 | NA | CASSLLAGDGPYNEQFF | TGTGCCAGCAGCCTCCTAGCGGGAGATGGCCCATACAATGAGCAGTTCTTC
TRBD1 | 13 | TRBJ2-5 | TRBV5-4 | NA | CASSLGTEETQYF | TGTGCCAGCAGCTTAGGGACAGAAGAGACCCAGTACTTC
TRBD1 | 17 | TRBJ2-5 | TRBV9 | few | CASSVGQPGTGGWEQYF | TGTGCCAGCAGCGTAGGACAGCCCGGGACAGGGGGCTGGGAGCAGTACTTC
TRBD1 | 15 | TRBJ1-6 | TRBV5-1 | NA | CASSQRQGADSPLHF | TGCGCCAGCAGCCAGAGACAGGGGGCAGATTCACCCCTCCACTTT
TRBD2 | 13 | TRBJ2-5 | TRBV19 | NA | CASTLAGEETQYF | TGTGCCAGTACGCTAGCGGGGGAAGAGACCCAGTACTTC
TRBD2 | 15 | TRBJ2-7 | TRBV7-7 | NA | CASSLGSGGVYEQYF | TGTGCTAGCAGCTTAGGAAGCGGGGGGGTTTACGAGCAGTACTTC
TRBD2 | 16 | TRBJ2-7 | TRBV10-3 | NA | CAISERSLAVIYEQYF | TGTGCCATCAGTGAGCGTAGTCTAGCGGTGATCTACGAGCAGTACTTC